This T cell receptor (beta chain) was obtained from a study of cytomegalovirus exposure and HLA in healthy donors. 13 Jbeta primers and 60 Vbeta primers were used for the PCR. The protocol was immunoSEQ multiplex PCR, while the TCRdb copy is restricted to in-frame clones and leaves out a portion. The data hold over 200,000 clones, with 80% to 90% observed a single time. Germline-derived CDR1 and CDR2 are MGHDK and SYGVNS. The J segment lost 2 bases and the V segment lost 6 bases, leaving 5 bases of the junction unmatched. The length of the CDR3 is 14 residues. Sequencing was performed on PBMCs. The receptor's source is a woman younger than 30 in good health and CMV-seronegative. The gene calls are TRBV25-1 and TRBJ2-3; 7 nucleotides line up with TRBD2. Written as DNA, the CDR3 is TGTGCCAGCAGAGTCGGGACTAACACAGATACGCAGTATTTT. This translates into CASRVGTNTDTQYF. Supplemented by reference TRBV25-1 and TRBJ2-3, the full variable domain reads EADIYQTPRYLVIGTGKKITLECSQTMGHDKMYWYQQDPGMELHLIHYSYGVNSTEKGDLSSESTVSRIRTEHFPLTLESARPSHTSQYLCASRVGTNTDTQYFGPGTRLTVL.